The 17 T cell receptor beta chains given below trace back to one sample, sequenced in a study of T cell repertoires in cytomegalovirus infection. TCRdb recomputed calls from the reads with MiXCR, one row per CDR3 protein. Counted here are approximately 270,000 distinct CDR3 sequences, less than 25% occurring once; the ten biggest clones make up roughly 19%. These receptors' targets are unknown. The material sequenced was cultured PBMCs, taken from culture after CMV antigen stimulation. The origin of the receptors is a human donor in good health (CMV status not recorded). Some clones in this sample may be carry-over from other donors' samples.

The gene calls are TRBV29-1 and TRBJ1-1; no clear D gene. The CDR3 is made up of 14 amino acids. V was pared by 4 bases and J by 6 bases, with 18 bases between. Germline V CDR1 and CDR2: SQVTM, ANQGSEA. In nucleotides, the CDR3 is TGCAGCGTTGGCCAGGTGGGCATTGGGTCTGAAGCTTTCTTT. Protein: CSVGQVGIGSEAFF.

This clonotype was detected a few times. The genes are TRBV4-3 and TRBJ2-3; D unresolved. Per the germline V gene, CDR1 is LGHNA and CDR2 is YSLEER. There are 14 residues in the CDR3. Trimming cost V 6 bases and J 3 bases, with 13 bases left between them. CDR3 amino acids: CASSPEFSTDTQYF. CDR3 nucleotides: TGCGCCAGCAGTCCTGAATTTTCGACAGATACGCAGTATTTT.

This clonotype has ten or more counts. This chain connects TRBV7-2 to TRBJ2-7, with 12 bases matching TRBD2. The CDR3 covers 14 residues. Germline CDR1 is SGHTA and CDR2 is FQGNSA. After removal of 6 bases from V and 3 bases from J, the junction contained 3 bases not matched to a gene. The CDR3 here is CASRKLAGGYEQYF. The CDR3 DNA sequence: TGTGCCAGCAGGAAACTAGCGGGGGGCTACGAGCAGTACTTC. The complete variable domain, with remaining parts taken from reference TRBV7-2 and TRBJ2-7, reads GAGVSQSPSNKVTEKGKDVELRCDPISGHTALYWYRQSLGQGLEFLIYFQGNSAPDKSGLPSDRFSAERTGGSVSTLTIQRTQQEDSAVYLCASRKLAGGYEQYFGPGTRLTVT.

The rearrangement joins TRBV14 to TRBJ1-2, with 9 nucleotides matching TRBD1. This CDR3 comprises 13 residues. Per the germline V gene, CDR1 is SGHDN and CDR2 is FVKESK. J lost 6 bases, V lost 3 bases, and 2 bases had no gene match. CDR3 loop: CASSQGTGNGYTF. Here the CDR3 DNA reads TGTGCCAGCAGCCAGGGGACAGGGAATGGCTACACCTTC. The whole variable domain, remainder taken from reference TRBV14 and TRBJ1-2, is EAGVTQFPSHSVIEKGQTVTLRCDPISGHDNLYWYRRVMGKEIKFLLHFVKESKQDESGMPNNRFLAERTGGTYSTLKVQPAELEDSGVYFCASSQGTGNGYTFGSGTRLTVV.

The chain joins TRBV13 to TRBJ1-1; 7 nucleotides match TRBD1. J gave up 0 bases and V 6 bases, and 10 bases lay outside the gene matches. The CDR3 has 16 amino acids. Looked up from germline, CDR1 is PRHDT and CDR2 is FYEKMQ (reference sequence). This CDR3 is CASSRARDSMNTEAFF. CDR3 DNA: TGTGCCAGCAGTAGGGCTCGGGACAGCATGAACACTGAAGCTTTCTTT.

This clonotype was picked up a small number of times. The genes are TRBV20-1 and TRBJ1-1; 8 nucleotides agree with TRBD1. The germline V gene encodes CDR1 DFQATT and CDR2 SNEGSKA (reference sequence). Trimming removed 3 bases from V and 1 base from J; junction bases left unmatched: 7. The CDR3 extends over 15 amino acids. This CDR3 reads CSARTTGGKNTEAFF. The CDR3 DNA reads TGCAGTGCTAGGACTACAGGGGGTAAGAACACTGAAGCTTTCTTT.

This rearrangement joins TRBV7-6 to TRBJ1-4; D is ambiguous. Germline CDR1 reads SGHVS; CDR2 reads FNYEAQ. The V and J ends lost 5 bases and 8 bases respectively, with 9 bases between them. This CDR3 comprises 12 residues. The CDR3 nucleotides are TGTGCCAGCAGCCGTAGTTCAGAAAAACTGTTTTTT. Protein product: CASSRSSEKLFF.

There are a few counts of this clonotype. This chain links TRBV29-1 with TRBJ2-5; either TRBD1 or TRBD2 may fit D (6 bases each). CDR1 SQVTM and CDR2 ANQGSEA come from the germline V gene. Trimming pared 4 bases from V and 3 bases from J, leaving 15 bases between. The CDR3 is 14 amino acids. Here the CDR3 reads CSVGDGGSKETQYF. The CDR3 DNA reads TGCAGCGTTGGGGACGGGGGCTCGAAAGAGACCCAGTACTTC.

The CDR3 sequence: CSASGMIYNEQFF. CDR3 DNA sequence: TGCAGTGCTAGTGGGATGATTTACAATGAGCAGTTCTTC. This chain uses TRBV20-1 with TRBJ2-1, with D uncertain. This CDR3 has 13 amino acids. Germline assignment: CDR1 DFQATT and CDR2 SNEGSKA (reference sequence). The V and J ends lost 3 bases and 4 bases respectively, with 10 bases between them.

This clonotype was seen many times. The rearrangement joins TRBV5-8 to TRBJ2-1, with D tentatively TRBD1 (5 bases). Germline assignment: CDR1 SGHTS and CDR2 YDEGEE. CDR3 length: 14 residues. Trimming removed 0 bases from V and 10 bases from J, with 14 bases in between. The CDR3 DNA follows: TGTGCCAGCAGCTTGGAGCGCAGGGTGGGAGAGCAGTTCTTC. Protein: CASSLERRVGEQFF.

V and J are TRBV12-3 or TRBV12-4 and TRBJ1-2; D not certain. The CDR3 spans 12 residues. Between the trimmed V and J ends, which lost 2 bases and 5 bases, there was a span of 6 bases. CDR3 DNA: TGTGCCAGCAGTTTAACCCAGTATGGCTACACCTTC. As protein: CASSLTQYGYTF.

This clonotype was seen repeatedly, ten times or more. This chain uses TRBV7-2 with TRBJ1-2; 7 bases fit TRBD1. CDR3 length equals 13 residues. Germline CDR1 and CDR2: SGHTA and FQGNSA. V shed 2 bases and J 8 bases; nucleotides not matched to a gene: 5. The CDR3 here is CASSLNTRGGYTF. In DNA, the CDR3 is TGTGCCAGCAGCTTAAATACCAGGGGGGGCTACACCTTC.

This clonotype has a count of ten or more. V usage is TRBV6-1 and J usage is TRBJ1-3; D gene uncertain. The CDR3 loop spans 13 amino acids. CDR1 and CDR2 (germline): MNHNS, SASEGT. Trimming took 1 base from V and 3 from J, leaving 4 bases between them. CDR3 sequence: CASSEDSGNTIYF. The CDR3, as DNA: TGTGCCAGCAGTGAAGACAGTGGAAACACCATATATTTT.

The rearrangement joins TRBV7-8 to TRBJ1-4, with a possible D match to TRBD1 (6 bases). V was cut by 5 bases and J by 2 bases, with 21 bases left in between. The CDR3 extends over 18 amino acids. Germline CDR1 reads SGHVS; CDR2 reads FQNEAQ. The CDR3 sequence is CASSRRFPGAGTNEKLFF. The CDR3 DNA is TGTGCCAGCAGCCGCAGATTCCCAGGGGCGGGCACTAATGAAAAACTGTTTTTT.

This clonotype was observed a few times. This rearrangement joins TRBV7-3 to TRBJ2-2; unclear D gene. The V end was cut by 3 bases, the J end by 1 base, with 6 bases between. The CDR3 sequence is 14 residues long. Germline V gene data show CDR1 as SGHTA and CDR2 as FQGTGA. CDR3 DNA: TGTGCCAGCAGCTTCAAGGGGAACACCGGGGAGCTGTTTTTT. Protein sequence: CASSFKGNTGELFF.

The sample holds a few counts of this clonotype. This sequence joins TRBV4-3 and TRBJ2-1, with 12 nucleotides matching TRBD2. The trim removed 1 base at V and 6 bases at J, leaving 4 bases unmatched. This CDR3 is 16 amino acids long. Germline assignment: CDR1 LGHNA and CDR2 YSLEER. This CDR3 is CASSQVATSGGNEQFF. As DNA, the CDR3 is TGCGCCAGCAGCCAAGTGGCGACTAGCGGGGGCAATGAGCAGTTCTTC.

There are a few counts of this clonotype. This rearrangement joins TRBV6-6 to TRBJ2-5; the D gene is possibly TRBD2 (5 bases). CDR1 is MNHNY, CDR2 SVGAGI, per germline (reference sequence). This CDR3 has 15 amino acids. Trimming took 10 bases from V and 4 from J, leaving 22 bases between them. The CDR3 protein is CATSTGVSLPETQYF. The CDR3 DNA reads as TGTGCCACTTCAACCGGGGTGTCTTTGCCAGAGACCCAGTACTTC.